This T cell receptor beta chain was retrieved from a study of T cell changes during pregnancy in multiple sclerosis. Sequencing was performed with immunoSEQ multiplex PCR; in TCRdb, only in-frame clones are kept and a portion is missing. Of tens of thousands of clones listed, 70% to 90% were seen once; the top ten hold roughly 0.9%. The CDR3 spans 13 residues. V was clipped by 6 bases and J by 9 bases, with 15 bases between them. Germline V gives CDR1 SGHAT, CDR2 FQNNGV. Specimen: CD4+ T cells from peripheral blood mononuclear cells, collected after pregnancy. The sequence came from a female donor with multiple sclerosis, enrolled in a pregnancy study. The chain carries TRBV11-2 and TRBJ2-1; D unclear. DNA for the CDR3: TGTGCCAGCAGAATACCTAGAGAGGCTGAGCAGTTCTTC. Translation: CASRIPREAEQFF.